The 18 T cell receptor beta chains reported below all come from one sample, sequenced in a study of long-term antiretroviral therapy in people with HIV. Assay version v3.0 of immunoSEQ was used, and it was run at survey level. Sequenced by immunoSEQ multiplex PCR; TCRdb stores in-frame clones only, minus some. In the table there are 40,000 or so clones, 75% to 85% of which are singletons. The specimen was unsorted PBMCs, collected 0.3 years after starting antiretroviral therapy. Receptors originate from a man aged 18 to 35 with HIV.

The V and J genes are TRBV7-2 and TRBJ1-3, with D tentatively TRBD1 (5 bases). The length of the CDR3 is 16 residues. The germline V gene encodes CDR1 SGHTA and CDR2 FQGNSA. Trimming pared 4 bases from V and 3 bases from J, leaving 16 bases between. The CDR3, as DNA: TGTGCCAGCAGCTCCGCGGGGGGAGGCCGTGGAAACACCATATATTTT. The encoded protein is CASSSAGGGRGNTIYF.

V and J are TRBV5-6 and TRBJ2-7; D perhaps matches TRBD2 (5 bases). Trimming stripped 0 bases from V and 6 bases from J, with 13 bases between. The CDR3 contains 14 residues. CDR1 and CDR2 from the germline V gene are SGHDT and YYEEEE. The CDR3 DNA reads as TGTGCCAGCAGCTTGGAGAGGGATTTTAGCGAGCAGTACTTC. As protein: CASSLERDFSEQYF. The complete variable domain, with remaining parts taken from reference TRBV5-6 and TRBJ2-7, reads DAGVTQSPTHLIKTRGQQVTLRCSPKSGHDTVSWYQQALGQGPQFIFQYYEEEERQRGNFPDRFSGHQFPNYSSELNVNALLLGDSALYLCASSLERDFSEQYFGPGTRLTVT.

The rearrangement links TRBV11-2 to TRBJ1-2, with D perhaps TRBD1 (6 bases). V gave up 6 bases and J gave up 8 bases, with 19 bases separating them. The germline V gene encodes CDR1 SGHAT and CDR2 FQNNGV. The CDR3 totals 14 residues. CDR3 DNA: TGTGCCAGCAGACGTTCCGGGGGGGCGTGGGGCTACACCTTC. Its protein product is CASRRSGGAWGYTF. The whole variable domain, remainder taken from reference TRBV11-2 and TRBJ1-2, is EAGVAQSPRYKIIEKRQSVAFWCNPISGHATLYWYQQILGQGPKLLIQFQNNGVVDDSQLPKDRFSAERLKGVDSTLKIQPAKLEDSAVYLCASRRSGGAWGYTFGSGTRLTVV.

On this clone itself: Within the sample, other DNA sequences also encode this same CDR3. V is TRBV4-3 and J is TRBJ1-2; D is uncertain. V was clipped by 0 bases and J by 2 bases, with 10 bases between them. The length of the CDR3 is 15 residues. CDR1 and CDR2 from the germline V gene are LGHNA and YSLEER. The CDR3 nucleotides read TGCGCCAGCAGCCAAGAGCTGGGTGGGAACTATGGCTACACCTTC. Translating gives CASSQELGGNYGYTF.

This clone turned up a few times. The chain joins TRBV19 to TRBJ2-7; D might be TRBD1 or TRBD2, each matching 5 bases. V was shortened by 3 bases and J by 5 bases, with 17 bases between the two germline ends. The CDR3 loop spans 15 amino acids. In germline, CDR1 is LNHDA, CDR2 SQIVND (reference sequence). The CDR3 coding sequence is TGTGCCAGTAGTATGGGGGATGGGGGTGGGAACGAGCAGTACTTC. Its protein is CASSMGDGGGNEQYF.

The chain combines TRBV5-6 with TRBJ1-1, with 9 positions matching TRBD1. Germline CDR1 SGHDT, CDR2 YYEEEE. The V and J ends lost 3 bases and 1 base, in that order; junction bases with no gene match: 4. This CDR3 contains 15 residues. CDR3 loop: CASSWMTGGNTEAFF. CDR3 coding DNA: TGTGCCAGCAGCTGGATGACAGGGGGGAACACTGAAGCTTTCTTT.

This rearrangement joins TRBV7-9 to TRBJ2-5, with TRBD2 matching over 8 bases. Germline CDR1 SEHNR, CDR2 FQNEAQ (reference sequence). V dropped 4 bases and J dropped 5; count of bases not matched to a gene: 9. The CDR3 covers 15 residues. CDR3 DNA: TGTGCCAGCAGCTGGCGGGGCGGGGGGCAGGAGACCCAGTACTTC. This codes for CASSWRGGGQETQYF.

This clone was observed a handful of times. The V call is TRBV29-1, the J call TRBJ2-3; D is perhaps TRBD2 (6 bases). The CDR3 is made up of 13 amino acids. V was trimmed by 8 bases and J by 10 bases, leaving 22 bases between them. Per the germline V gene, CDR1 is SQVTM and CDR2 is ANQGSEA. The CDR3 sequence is CSIPGWSGEAQYF. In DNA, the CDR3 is TGCAGCATACCGGGGTGGTCGGGAGAAGCGCAGTATTTT.

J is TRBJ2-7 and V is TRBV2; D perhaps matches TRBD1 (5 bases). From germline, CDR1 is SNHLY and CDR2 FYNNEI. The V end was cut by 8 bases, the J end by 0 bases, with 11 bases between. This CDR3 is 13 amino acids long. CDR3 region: CASYADSSYEQYF. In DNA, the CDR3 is TGTGCCAGCTACGCTGACAGCTCCTACGAGCAGTACTTC.

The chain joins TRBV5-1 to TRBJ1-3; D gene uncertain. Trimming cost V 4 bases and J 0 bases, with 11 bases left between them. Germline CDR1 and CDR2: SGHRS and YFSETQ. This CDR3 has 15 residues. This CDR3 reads CASSASTDSGNTIYF. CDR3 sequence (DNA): TGCGCCAGCAGCGCAAGTACGGACTCTGGAAACACCATATATTTT.

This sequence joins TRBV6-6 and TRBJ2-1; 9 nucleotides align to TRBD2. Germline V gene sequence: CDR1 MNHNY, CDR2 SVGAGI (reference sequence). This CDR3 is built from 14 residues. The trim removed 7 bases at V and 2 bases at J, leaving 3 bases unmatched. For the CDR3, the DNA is TGTGCCAGCACGACTAGCGGAACCTACAATGAGCAGTTCTTC. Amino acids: CASTTSGTYNEQFF.

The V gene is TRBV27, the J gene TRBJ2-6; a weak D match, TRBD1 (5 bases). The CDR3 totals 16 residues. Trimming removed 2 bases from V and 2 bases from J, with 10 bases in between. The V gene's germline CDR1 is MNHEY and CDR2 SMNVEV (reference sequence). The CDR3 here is CASSLKGITGANVLTF. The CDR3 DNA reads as TGTGCCAGCAGTTTAAAGGGGATTACTGGGGCCAACGTCCTGACTTTC.

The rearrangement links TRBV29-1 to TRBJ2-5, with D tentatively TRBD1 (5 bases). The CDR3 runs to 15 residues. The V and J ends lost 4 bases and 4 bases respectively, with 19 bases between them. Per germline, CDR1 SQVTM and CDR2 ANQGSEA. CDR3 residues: CSVGERGRVRETQYF. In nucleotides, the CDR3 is TGCAGCGTTGGGGAAAGGGGCAGGGTCCGAGAGACCCAGTACTTC.

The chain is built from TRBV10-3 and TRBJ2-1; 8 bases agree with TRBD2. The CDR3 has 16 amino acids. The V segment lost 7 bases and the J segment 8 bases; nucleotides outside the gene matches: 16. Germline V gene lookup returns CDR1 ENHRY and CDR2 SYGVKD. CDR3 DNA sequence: TGTGCCATCAACGACCACGGGACTAGGGGAATTGATGAGCAGTTCTTC. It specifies CAINDHGTRGIDEQFF.

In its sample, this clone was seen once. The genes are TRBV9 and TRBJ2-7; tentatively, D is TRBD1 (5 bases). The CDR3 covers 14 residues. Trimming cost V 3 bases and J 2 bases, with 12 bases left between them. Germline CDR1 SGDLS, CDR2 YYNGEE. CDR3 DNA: TGTGCCAGCAGCGCCCGACTGGGGCCCTACGAGCAGTACTTC. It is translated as CASSARLGPYEQYF.

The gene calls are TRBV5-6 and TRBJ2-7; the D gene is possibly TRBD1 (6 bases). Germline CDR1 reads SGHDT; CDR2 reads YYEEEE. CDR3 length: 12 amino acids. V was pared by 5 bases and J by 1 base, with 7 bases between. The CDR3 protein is CASSQGSYEQYF. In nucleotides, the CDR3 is TGTGCCAGCAGTCAGGGGTCCTACGAGCAGTACTTC.

In DNA, the CDR3 is TGTGCCACCAGCAGGGGTGACACCTACGAGCAGTACTTC. Translating gives CATSRGDTYEQYF. The chain employs TRBV15 and TRBJ2-7; D is unclear. The CDR3 runs 13 residues. In germline, CDR1 is LNHNV, CDR2 YYDKDF (reference sequence). V was trimmed by 3 bases and J by 2 bases, leaving 8 bases between them.

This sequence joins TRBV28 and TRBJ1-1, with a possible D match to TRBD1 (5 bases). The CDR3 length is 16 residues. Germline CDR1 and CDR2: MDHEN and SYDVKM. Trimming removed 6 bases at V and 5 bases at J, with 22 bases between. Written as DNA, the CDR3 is TGTGCCAGCAGCCCTTTCGGAGGGGTGAAGGGAACTGAAGCTTTCTTT. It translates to CASSPFGGVKGTEAFF. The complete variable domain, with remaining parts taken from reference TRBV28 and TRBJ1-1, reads DVKVTQSSRYLVKRTGEKVFLECVQDMDHENMFWYRQDPGLGLRLIYFSYDVKMKEKGDIPEGYSVSREKKERFSLILESASTNQTSMYLCASSPFGGVKGTEAFFGQGTRLTVV.